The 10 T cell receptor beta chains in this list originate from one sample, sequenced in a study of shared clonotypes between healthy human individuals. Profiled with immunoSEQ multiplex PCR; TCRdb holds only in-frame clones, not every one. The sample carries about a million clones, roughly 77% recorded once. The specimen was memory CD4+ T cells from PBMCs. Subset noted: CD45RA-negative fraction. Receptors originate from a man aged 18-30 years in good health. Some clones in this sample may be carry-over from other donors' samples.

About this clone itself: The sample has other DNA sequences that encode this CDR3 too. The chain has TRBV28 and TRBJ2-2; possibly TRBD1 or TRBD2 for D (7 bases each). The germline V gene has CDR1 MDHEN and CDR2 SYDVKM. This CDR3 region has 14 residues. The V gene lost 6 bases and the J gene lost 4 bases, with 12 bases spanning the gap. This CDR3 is CASSLRGGTGELFF. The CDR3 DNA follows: TGTGCCAGCAGCCTCAGGGGGGGCACCGGGGAGCTGTTTTTT. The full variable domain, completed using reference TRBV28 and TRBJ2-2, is DVKVTQSSRYLVKRTGEKVFLECVQDMDHENMFWYRQDPGLGLRLIYFSYDVKMKEKGDIPEGYSVSREKKERFSLILESASTNQTSMYLCASSLRGGTGELFFGEGSRLTVL.

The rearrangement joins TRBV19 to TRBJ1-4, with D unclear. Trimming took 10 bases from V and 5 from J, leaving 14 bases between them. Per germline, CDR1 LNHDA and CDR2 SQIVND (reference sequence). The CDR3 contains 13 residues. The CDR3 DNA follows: TGTGCCACCGCGCGGCTGGGAAATGAAAAACTGTTTTTT. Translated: CATARLGNEKLFF.

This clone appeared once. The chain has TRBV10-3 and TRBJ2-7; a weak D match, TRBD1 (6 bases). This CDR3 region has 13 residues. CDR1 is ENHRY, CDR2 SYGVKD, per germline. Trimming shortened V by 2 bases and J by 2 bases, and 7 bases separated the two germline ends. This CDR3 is CAISEGQPYEQYF. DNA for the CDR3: TGTGCCATCAGTGAGGGACAGCCCTACGAGCAGTACTTC.

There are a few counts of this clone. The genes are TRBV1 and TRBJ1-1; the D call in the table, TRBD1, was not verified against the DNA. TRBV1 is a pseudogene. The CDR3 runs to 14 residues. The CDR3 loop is CTSSQDTGGTEAFF. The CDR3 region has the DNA TGCACCAGCAGCCAAGATACAGGGGGCACTGAAGCTTTCTTT.

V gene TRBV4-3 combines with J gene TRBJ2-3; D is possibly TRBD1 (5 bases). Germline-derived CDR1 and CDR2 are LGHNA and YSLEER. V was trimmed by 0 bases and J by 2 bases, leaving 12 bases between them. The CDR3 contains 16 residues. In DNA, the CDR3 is TGCGCCAGCAGCCAAGATCGCGGCAGGGACACAGATACGCAGTATTTT. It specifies CASSQDRGRDTDTQYF.

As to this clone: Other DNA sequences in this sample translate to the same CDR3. CDR3 region: CASSLTSGSGYNEQFF. Here the CDR3 DNA reads TGCGCCAGCAGCCTCACGAGCGGGAGCGGGTACAATGAGCAGTTCTTC. The chain has TRBV5-1 and TRBJ2-1; 8 bases fit TRBD2. V was clipped by 4 bases and J by 4 bases; unmatched bases: 10. From germline, CDR1 is SGHRS and CDR2 YFSETQ. CDR3 length: 16 residues.

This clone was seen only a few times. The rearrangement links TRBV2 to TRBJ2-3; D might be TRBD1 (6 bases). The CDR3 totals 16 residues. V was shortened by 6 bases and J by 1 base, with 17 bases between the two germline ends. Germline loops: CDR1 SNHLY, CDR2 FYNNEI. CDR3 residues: CASSDTGSIGTDTQYF. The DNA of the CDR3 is TGTGCCAGCAGCGACACAGGGAGCATAGGCACAGATACGCAGTATTTT.

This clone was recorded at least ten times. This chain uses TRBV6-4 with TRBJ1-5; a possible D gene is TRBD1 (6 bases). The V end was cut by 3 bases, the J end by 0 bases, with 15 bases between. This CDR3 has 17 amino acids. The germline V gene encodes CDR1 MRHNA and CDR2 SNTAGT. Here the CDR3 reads CASSDFVQDSSNQPQHF. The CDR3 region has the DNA TGTGCCAGCAGTGATTTCGTACAGGACAGTAGCAATCAGCCCCAGCATTTT.

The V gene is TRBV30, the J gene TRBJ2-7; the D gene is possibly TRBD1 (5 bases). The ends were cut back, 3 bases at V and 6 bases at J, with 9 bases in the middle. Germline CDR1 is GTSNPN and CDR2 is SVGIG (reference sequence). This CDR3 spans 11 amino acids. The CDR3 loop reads CAWSRAGEQYF. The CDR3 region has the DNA TGTGCCTGGAGCAGGGCTGGCGAGCAGTACTTC.

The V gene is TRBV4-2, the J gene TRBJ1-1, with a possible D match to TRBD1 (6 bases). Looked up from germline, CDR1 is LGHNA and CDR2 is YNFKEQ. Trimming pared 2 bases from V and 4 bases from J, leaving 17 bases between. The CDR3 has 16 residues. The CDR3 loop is CASSQRGEAGRTEAFF. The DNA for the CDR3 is TGTGCCAGCAGCCAAAGGGGGGAAGCAGGGCGCACTGAAGCTTTCTTT.